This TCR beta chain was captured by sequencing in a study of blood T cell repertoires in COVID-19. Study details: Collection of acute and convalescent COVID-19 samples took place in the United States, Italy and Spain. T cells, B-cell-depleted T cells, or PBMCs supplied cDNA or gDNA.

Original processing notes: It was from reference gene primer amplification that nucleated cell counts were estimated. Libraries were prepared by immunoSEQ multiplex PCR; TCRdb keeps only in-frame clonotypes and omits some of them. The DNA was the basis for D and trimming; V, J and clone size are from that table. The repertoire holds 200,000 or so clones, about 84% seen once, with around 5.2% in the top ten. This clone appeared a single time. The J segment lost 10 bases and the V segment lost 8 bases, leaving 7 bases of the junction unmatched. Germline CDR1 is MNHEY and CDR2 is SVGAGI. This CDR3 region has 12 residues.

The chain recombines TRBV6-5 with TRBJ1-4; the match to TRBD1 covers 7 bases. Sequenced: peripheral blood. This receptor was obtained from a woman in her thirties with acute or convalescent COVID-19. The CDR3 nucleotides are TGTGCCAGCCTGCAGGGGGAGGTAAAACTGTTTTTT. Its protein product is CASLQGEVKLFF.